What follows describes a single TCR beta chain. Antigen: not known. The CDR3 is made up of 18 amino acids. Trimming cost V 6 bases and J 2 bases, with 22 bases left between them. The V gene's germline CDR1 is SNHLY and CDR2 FYNNEI. The data were obtained in a study of Ad26.COV2.S vaccination and SARS-CoV-2 variants. On the study more broadly: COV1001, an Ad26.COV2.S trial, supplied this vaccine-arm donor.

Findings and limits, study-wide: Vaccinees reportedly had broad spike-specific CD8+ and CD4+ T cell responses. Spike-specific TCR breadth was greater in vaccine than placebo recipients. Quantification of TCR breadth and depth may have yielded underestimates of total T cell responses.

Regarding treatment: some 19 received Ad26.COV2.S at low or high dose, single or two shots; about 5 received placebo; per-sample allocation not given. The samples date from day 63 after the first vaccine or placebo injection. Sequenced by immunoSEQ multiplex PCR; TCRdb stores in-frame clones only, minus some. The table includes some 340,000 clones, 70% to 90% detected once. The TCR comes from a person between 18 and 65 years old who received the Ad26.COV2.S COVID-19 vaccine or a placebo. The input for sequencing was peripheral blood, taken in a trial of Ad26.COV2.S vaccine versus placebo. The chain recombines TRBV2 with TRBJ1-4; D is uncertain. In DNA form, the CDR3 reads TGTGCCAGCAGCCCGTTCCCTCTTAACGTGGGCACTAATGAAAAACTGTTTTTT. It encodes CASSPFPLNVGTNEKLFF.